This T cell receptor (beta chain) comes out of a study of blood T cells in healthy people across ages. Through a sample-barcoded 5' primer and a J-beta primer mix, a second PCR was run for about 7 to 12 cycles. Each CDR3 protein is one row after TCRdb ran MiXCR on the 5' RACE reads. The table has roughly 1,700,000 distinct CDR3 sequences, roughly 27% seen once. V dropped 6 bases and J dropped 3 bases, with 9 bases sitting between them. CDR1 and CDR2 (germline): GTSNPN, SVGIG (reference sequence). The CDR3 spans 11 residues. The table lists this clonotype with a few counts. The sample taken for sequencing was blood. The chain employs TRBV30 and TRBJ2-7; possibly TRBD2 for D (6 bases). This clonotype was obtained from a woman aged 25 to 39 in good health. CDR3 coding DNA: TGTGCCTGCGGGAGTGGCTACGAGCAGTACTTC. Translation: CACGSGYEQYF.